This T cell receptor (beta chain) is drawn from a study of CD8 T cells in ankylosing spondylitis. Study-wide results and caveats: Characteristic of ankylosing spondylitis blood, it appeared, was a TCR beta motif comprising roughly eight highly homologous variants. Some motif variants had been reported before (in reactive arthritis synovial fluid and blood).

V lost 5 bases, J lost 0 bases, and 7 bases stayed unmatched. The CDR3 has 16 residues. Germline CDR1 and CDR2: SGHTA and FQGTGA. A quantitative 5'-RACE method, one with molecular barcodes, was used to make TCR beta libraries. TCRdb reprocessed the 5' RACE reads via MiXCR and lists one record per CDR3 protein. The table lists approximately 400,000 distinct CDR3 sequences, roughly 18% of them singletons, with approximately 1% in the top ten. To note about this clonotype: Its cognate antigen is unknown.

Sequenced sample: blood, either unsorted or a sorted T cell fraction (not recorded which). The rearrangement links TRBV7-3 to TRBJ2-1, with 7 nucleotides matching TRBD1. The TCR comes from a male donor with ankylosing spondylitis. CDR3 DNA: TGTGCCAGCAGCAAGGGGGCAGTCTCCTCCTACAATGAGCAGTTCTTC. This sequence encodes CASSKGAVSSYNEQFF.